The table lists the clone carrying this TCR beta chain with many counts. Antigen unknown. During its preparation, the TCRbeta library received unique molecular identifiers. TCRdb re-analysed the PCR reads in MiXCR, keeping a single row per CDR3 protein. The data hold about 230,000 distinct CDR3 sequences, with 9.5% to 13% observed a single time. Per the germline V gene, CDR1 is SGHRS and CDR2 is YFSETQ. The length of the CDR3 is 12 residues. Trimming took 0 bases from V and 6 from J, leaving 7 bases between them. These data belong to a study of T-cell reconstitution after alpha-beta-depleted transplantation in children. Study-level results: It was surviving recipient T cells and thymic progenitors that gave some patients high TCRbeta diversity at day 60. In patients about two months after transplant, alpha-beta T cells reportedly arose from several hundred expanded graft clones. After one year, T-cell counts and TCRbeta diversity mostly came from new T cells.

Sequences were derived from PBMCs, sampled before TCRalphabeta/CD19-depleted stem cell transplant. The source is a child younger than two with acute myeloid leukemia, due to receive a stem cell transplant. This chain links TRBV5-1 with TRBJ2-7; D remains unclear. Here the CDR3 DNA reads TGCGCCAGCAGCTTGGGATTTTCCGAGCAGTACTTC. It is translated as CASSLGFSEQYF.